This T cell receptor beta chain came from a study of T-cell reconstitution after alpha-beta-depleted transplantation in children. Findings and limits, study-wide: Hyperexpanded clones declined; after one year, newly produced T cells mostly supplied diversity.

Preparation of the TCRbeta library used unique molecular identifiers. TCRdb re-called the PCR reads through MiXCR, storing one row per CDR3 protein. Of fewer than 150,000 distinct CDR3 sequences listed, about a tenth were seen once; the top ten hold around 24%. This CDR3 spans 13 amino acids. V was trimmed by 6 bases and J by 0 bases, leaving 9 bases between them. Comments on this clonotype: Its antigen is not known.

This TCR was recovered from a girl in the first two years of life who had a stem cell transplant for combined immunodeficiency, so the T cells may come from the graft donor. The input for sequencing was PBMCs, mostly from graft donor cells, taken 180 days after TCRalphabeta/CD19-depleted stem cell transplant. V gene TRBV12-3 or TRBV12-4 combines with J gene TRBJ2-7; a possible D gene is TRBD2 (5 bases). This chain's CDR3 is CASRRGYSYEQYF. CDR3 bases: TGTGCCAGCAGACGGGGTTACTCCTACGAGCAGTACTTC.